Presented here are 16 T cell receptor beta chains from one specimen sequenced in a study of cytomegalovirus exposure and HLA in healthy donors. The PCR contained 60 Vbeta and 13 Jbeta primers. Clones were read by immunoSEQ multiplex PCR, and TCRdb kept only the in-frame ones, dropping some. The table has some 120,000 clones, 81% seen once. Sequenced sample: PBMCs. Source of these receptors: a woman aged 25-40 years in good health and CMV-seronegative.

The chain joins TRBV27 to TRBJ2-1; 10 bases line up with TRBD1. The germline CDR1 and CDR2 sequences are MNHEY and SMNVEV (reference sequence). Losses at the gene ends were 7 bases for V and 6 bases for J; bases not matched to a gene: 3. CDR3 length equals 13 residues. CDR3 residues: CASTGTGANEQFF. CDR3 coding DNA: TGTGCCAGCACCGGGACAGGGGCCAATGAGCAGTTCTTC.

V usage is TRBV7-9 and J usage is TRBJ1-5, with D possibly being TRBD1 (5 bases). The germline V gene encodes CDR1 SEHNR and CDR2 FQNEAQ (reference sequence). CDR3 size: 14 residues. V was clipped by 3 bases and J by 4 bases, with 10 bases between them. CDR3: CASSFAGNNQPQHF. In DNA, the CDR3 is TGTGCCAGCAGCTTCGCAGGGAATAATCAGCCCCAGCATTTT. Filled out from reference TRBV7-9 and TRBJ1-5, the complete variable domain reads DTGVSQNPRHKITKRGQNVTFRCDPISEHNRLYWYRQTLGQGPEFLTYFQNEAQLEKSRLLSDRFSAERPKGSFSTLEIQRTEQGDSAMYLCASSFAGNNQPQHFGDGTRLSIL.

The chain uses TRBV6-5 and TRBJ1-5; no reliable D call. The CDR3 consists of 15 residues. V shed 7 bases and J shed 4 bases, with 17 bases lying between them. In germline, CDR1 is MNHEY, CDR2 SVGAGI. The CDR3 nucleotides read TGTGCCAGCATTTGGAGGGAATCATCTAATCAGCCCCAGCATTTT. Protein product: CASIWRESSNQPQHF.

The chain couples TRBV10-2 to TRBJ2-7, with TRBD1 identical over 7 bases. The CDR3 has 14 amino acids. Germline V gene lookup returns CDR1 WSHSY and CDR2 SAAADI. V was clipped by 3 bases and J by 2 bases; unmatched bases: 4. Written as DNA, the CDR3 is TGCGCCAGCAGTGACCGACAGGGACCCTACGAGCAGTACTTC. It is translated as CASSDRQGPYEQYF.

As for this clone: The junction and the germline gene differ at one end; a read error may be behind it. The rearrangement links TRBV7-7 to TRBJ1-1; possible D gene TRBD1, 6 bases. There are 17 residues in the CDR3. Germline-derived CDR1 and CDR2 are SSHAT and FNYEAQ (reference sequence). CDR3 DNA: TGTGCTAGCAGCCGACTCGCAGTTGGGACATTGAACACTGAAGCTTTCTTT. Its translation: CASSRLAVGTLNTEAFF.

This chain uses TRBV5-1 with TRBJ1-4; tentatively, D is TRBD1 (5 bases). The CDR3 spans 17 residues. With 5 bases removed from V and 4 bases from J, the gap between germline ends came to 21 bases. Germline values: CDR1 SGHRS, CDR2 YFSETQ. The CDR3 sequence: CASRKDLRQTVNEKLFF. The CDR3, as DNA: TGCGCCAGCAGAAAAGACCTCAGACAGACCGTTAATGAAAAACTGTTTTTT.

The chain combines TRBV4-3 with TRBJ1-3, with D hard to call. Trimming shortened V by 5 bases and J by 1 base, and 6 bases separated the two germline ends. CDR1 and CDR2 from the germline V gene are LGHNA and YSLEER. The CDR3 totals 13 residues. The CDR3 DNA is TGCGCCAGCAGCAGTAGTTCTGGAAACACCATATATTTT. Amino acids: CASSSSSGNTIYF.

The J gene is TRBJ2-5, the V gene TRBV9, with D possibly TRBD1 on 7 matching bases. The CDR3 runs to 16 residues. Germline CDR1 and CDR2: SGDLS and YYNGEE. V lost 3 bases to trimming and J lost 5 bases, with 20 bases between them. The CDR3 DNA sequence: TGTGCCAGCAGCGCGCTGGGGACAGCTGGAGGGGAGACCCAGTACTTC. It yields the protein CASSALGTAGGETQYF.

V gene TRBV9 combines with J gene TRBJ2-1; the match to TRBD2 covers 7 bases. The germline V gene encodes CDR1 SGDLS and CDR2 YYNGEE. The CDR3 contains 15 residues. With V trimmed by 3 bases and J by 8 bases, 11 bases remained unmatched. The CDR3 DNA is TGTGCCAGCAGCGGTGGTTCGGCGGGAGTACATGAGCAGTTCTTC. This encodes CASSGGSAGVHEQFF.

The V and J genes are TRBV4-3 and TRBJ2-1; TRBD2 aligns across 7 bases. CDR1 is LGHNA, CDR2 YSLEER, per germline. This CDR3 is 15 amino acids long. Trimming cost V 0 bases and J 6 bases; bases outside gene matches: 5. This chain's CDR3 is CASSQDGGSSNEQFF. CDR3 DNA sequence: TGCGCCAGCAGCCAAGATGGCGGGAGTAGCAATGAGCAGTTCTTC.

The chain recombines TRBV15 with TRBJ2-1, with TRBD2 identical over 13 bases. CDR1 and CDR2 from the germline V gene are LNHNV and YYDKDF (reference sequence). The CDR3 covers 19 residues. The V gene end was trimmed by 0 bases and the J gene end by 7 bases; junction bases not matched to a gene: 12. The CDR3, as DNA: TGTGCCACCAGCAGAGATTTGGCGGTACTAGCGGGAGGGCAGAATGAGCAGTTCTTC. Translation: CATSRDLAVLAGGQNEQFF.

The rearrangement uses TRBV9 and TRBJ2-5; 12 nucleotides align to TRBD2. In germline, CDR1 is SGDLS, CDR2 YYNGEE. The J segment lost 0 bases and the V segment lost 4 bases, leaving 7 bases of the junction unmatched. The CDR3 sequence is 17 residues long. CDR3 loop: CASSRLAGATYQETQYF. The CDR3 coding sequence is TGTGCCAGCAGCAGACTAGCGGGAGCCACGTACCAAGAGACCCAGTACTTC.

The genes are TRBV7-9 and TRBJ2-1, with a tentative D call TRBD1 (6 bases). The V gene's germline CDR1 is SEHNR and CDR2 FQNEAQ (reference sequence). Trimming stripped 5 bases from V and 6 bases from J, with 23 bases between. This CDR3 comprises 17 residues. The CDR3 protein is CASSPPLGGDFGNEQFF. CDR3 nucleotide sequence: TGTGCCAGCAGCCCCCCCCTAGGGGGAGATTTTGGCAATGAGCAGTTCTTC.

Turning to this clone: With a much larger clone just one base away, this may be a read error. The chain combines TRBV21-1 with TRBJ2-5; the table calls TRBD1, which could not be checked here. Matching the DNA end better, TRBJ2-7 makes the J call doubtful. TRBV21-1 is recorded as a pseudogene. This CDR3 has 12 amino acids. CDR3 DNA: TGTGCCAGCAGCCGGGACACCTACGAGCAGTACTTC. Its protein product is CASSRDTYEQYF.

The chain links TRBV9 to TRBJ2-2; 16 bases are shared with TRBD2. Germline V gives CDR1 SGDLS, CDR2 YYNGEE. V lost 4 bases, J lost 9 bases, and 9 bases stayed unmatched. This CDR3 region has 17 residues. The DNA for the CDR3 is TGTGCCAGCAGCTTCCCAGGGACTAGCGGGAGGGTCAGGGAGCTGTTTTTT. It translates to CASSFPGTSGRVRELFF.

V usage is TRBV27 and J usage is TRBJ1-1; possible D gene TRBD1, 6 bases. Trimming stripped 5 bases from V and 6 bases from J, with 13 bases between. The CDR3 consists of 13 residues. The germline CDR1 and CDR2 sequences are MNHEY and SMNVEV (reference sequence). The CDR3 here is CASSHKQGAEAFF. The CDR3 DNA reads TGTGCCAGCAGTCACAAACAGGGCGCTGAAGCTTTCTTT.